Shown below are 17 T cell receptor beta chains from a single sample sequenced in a study of blood T cell repertoires in COVID-19. Sequencing used immunoSEQ multiplex PCR; TCRdb keeps in-frame clones, though not all of them. In the table there are 150,000 to 200,000 clones, about 81% of which are singletons. Sequenced: peripheral blood. The source of these receptors is a woman between 65 and 79 years old with acute or convalescent COVID-19.

V and J are TRBV19 and TRBJ2-1; D gene ambiguous. The V gene's germline CDR1 is LNHDA and CDR2 SQIVND (reference sequence). V shed 9 bases and J shed 0 bases, with 3 bases lying between them. CDR3 length: 11 amino acids. CDR3 sequence reads: CASRSYNEQFF. In DNA, the CDR3 is TGTGCCAGCCGCTCCTACAATGAGCAGTTCTTC.

V gene TRBV5-8 combines with J gene TRBJ2-1, with TRBD1 matching over 7 bases. Germline CDR1 and CDR2: SGHTS and YDEGEE. This CDR3 comprises 15 residues. The junction had 12 bases not matched to a gene; V was cut back by 7 bases and J by 5 bases. CDR3 nucleotides: TGTGCCAGCGACCCGGCTCAGGGGGATAACAATGAGCAGTTCTTC. Protein product: CASDPAQGDNNEQFF.

The rearrangement joins TRBV5-1 to TRBJ1-5; D is ambiguous. CDR1 is SGHRS, CDR2 YFSETQ, per germline. Between the trimmed V and J ends, which lost 4 bases and 4 bases, there was a span of 12 bases. The CDR3 contains 14 residues. The CDR3: CASSIGTVNQPQHF. Written as DNA, the CDR3 is TGCGCCAGCAGCATTGGAACAGTTAATCAGCCCCAGCATTTT.

This clone was counted once. V is TRBV5-5 and J is TRBJ1-4, with D perhaps matching TRBD1 (5 bases). The CDR3 has 15 amino acids. V lost 0 bases and J lost 8, with 14 bases in between. Per the germline V gene, CDR1 is SGHKS and CDR2 is YYEKEE (reference sequence). The CDR3 region is CASSLAAGLAEKLFF. Here the CDR3 DNA reads TGTGCCAGCAGCTTGGCCGCGGGGCTGGCGGAAAAACTGTTTTTT.

This chain uses TRBV19 with TRBJ1-6, with D possibly TRBD1 on 5 matching bases. Germline V lookup: CDR1 LNHDA, CDR2 SQIVND (reference sequence). Deletions cut 9 bases from V and 6 bases from J, with 15 bases between. This CDR3 region has 14 residues. CDR3: CASSPVDTNSPLHF. DNA of the CDR3: TGTGCCAGCTCCCCGGTGGACACTAATTCACCCCTCCACTTT.

CDR3 loop: CASSLSGQPNEQFF. For the CDR3, the DNA is TGTGCCAGCAGCCTTTCGGGACAGCCAAATGAGCAGTTCTTC. This chain uses TRBV9 with TRBJ2-1, with TRBD1 matching over 7 bases. Germline V gene data show CDR1 as SGDLS and CDR2 as YYNGEE. After removal of 4 bases from V and 7 bases from J, the junction contained 8 bases not matched to a gene. The CDR3 totals 14 residues.

This sequence joins TRBV15 and TRBJ2-1, with D perhaps matching TRBD1 (6 bases). CDR1 and CDR2 from the germline V gene are LNHNV and YYDKDF (reference sequence). V lost 0 bases and J lost 9, with 18 bases in between. The length of the CDR3 is 16 residues. The CDR3 here is CATSRDGGLGSGEQFF. The CDR3 DNA reads as TGTGCCACCAGCAGAGATGGGGGCCTAGGGTCTGGTGAGCAGTTCTTC.

The chain employs TRBV4-1 and TRBJ1-6, with D perhaps TRBD1 (5 bases). In germline, CDR1 is MGHRA, CDR2 YSYEKL. The CDR3 has 15 residues. The V and J ends lost 1 base and 6 bases respectively, with 10 bases between them. The CDR3 nucleotides read TGCGCCAGCAGCCAAGTCAGGGCTGCTAATTCACCCCTCCACTTT. It yields the protein CASSQVRAANSPLHF.

The rearrangement uses TRBV10-1 and TRBJ1-2; 7 nucleotides align to TRBD1. Per the germline V gene, CDR1 is WNHNN and CDR2 is SYGVQD (reference sequence). The CDR3 is made up of 13 amino acids. The J segment lost 2 bases and the V segment lost 6 bases, leaving 3 bases of the junction unmatched. The CDR3 bases are TGCGCCAGCAGCAGGGACAGCAACTATGGCTACACCTTC. Protein: CASSRDSNYGYTF.

This chain links TRBV2 with TRBJ2-1; no definite D call. This CDR3 has 14 residues. The germline V gene has CDR1 SNHLY and CDR2 FYNNEI. Between the trimmed V and J ends, which lost 2 bases and 0 bases, there was a span of 5 bases. The CDR3 DNA reads as TGTGCCAGCAGTGAAACTACCTCCTACAATGAGCAGTTCTTC. It encodes CASSETTSYNEQFF.

This clone was recorded only once. The rearrangement uses TRBV7-2 and TRBJ2-2; D is unresolved. The CDR3 covers 13 residues. Deletions cut 3 bases from V and 7 bases from J, with 9 bases between. The germline V gene has CDR1 SGHTA and CDR2 FQGNSA. In nucleotides, the CDR3 is TGTGCCAGCAGCTTCCGGTTGATCGGGGAGCTGTTTTTT. This translates into CASSFRLIGELFF.

The chain couples TRBV7-2 to TRBJ2-1; 11 nucleotides match TRBD2. This CDR3 contains 15 residues. From germline, CDR1 is SGHTA and CDR2 FQGNSA. The ends lost 1 base at V and 10 bases at J; junction bases unmatched: 6. CDR3 sequence: CASSLGLAGTGEQFF. In DNA, the CDR3 is TGTGCCAGCAGCTTAGGACTAGCGGGAACGGGGGAGCAGTTCTTC.

The chain carries TRBV3-1 (or the pseudogene TRBV3-2) and TRBJ2-2; TRBD1 is a possible D gene (6 bases). This CDR3 contains 15 residues. Germline V gives CDR1 LGHDT, CDR2 YNNKEL (reference sequence). V lost 0 bases to trimming and J lost 6 bases, with 11 bases between them. The CDR3 reads CASSQDITGSGELFF. The CDR3 DNA follows: TGTGCCAGCAGCCAAGACATTACAGGGTCCGGGGAGCTGTTTTTT.

The CDR3, as DNA: TGTGCCAGTCATATTTGGGGGGAGAGCAATCAGCCCCAGCATTTT. Translated, it gives CASHIWGESNQPQHF. The chain recombines TRBV19 with TRBJ1-5; D possibly corresponds to TRBD1 (5 bases). In germline, CDR1 is LNHDA, CDR2 SQIVND (reference sequence). V lost 8 bases and J lost 1, with 15 bases in between. CDR3 size: 15 residues.

The table lists this clone with a few counts. The genes are TRBV4-1 and TRBJ1-3, with TRBD1 identical over 11 bases. CDR1 MGHRA and CDR2 YSYEKL come from the germline V gene. V dropped 0 bases and J dropped 2; count of bases not matched to a gene: 6. This CDR3 has 18 amino acids. CDR3 protein: CASSQEGQGVATGNTIYF. CDR3 nucleotide sequence: TGCGCCAGCAGCCAAGAGGGACAGGGGGTTGCGACTGGAAACACCATATATTTT.

This clone was seen only a few times. The chain links TRBV23-1 to TRBJ1-5; no definite D call. TRBV23-1 is assigned to the ORF class and has an uncertain function. Trimming removed 4 bases at V and 9 bases at J, with 7 bases between. The CDR3 extends over 11 amino acids. CDR3 sequence: CASSLLWPQHF. The DNA of the CDR3 is TGCGCCAGCAGTCTCCTCTGGCCCCAGCATTTT.

The chain is built from TRBV7-2 and TRBJ2-4; a weak D match, TRBD2 (5 bases). The germline V gene encodes CDR1 SGHTA and CDR2 FQGNSA. CDR3 length: 13 residues. V lost 5 bases and J lost 7, with 12 bases in between. CDR3 coding DNA: TGTGCCAGCAGCGACGGGAACGGGAACATTCAGTACTTC. It yields the protein CASSDGNGNIQYF.